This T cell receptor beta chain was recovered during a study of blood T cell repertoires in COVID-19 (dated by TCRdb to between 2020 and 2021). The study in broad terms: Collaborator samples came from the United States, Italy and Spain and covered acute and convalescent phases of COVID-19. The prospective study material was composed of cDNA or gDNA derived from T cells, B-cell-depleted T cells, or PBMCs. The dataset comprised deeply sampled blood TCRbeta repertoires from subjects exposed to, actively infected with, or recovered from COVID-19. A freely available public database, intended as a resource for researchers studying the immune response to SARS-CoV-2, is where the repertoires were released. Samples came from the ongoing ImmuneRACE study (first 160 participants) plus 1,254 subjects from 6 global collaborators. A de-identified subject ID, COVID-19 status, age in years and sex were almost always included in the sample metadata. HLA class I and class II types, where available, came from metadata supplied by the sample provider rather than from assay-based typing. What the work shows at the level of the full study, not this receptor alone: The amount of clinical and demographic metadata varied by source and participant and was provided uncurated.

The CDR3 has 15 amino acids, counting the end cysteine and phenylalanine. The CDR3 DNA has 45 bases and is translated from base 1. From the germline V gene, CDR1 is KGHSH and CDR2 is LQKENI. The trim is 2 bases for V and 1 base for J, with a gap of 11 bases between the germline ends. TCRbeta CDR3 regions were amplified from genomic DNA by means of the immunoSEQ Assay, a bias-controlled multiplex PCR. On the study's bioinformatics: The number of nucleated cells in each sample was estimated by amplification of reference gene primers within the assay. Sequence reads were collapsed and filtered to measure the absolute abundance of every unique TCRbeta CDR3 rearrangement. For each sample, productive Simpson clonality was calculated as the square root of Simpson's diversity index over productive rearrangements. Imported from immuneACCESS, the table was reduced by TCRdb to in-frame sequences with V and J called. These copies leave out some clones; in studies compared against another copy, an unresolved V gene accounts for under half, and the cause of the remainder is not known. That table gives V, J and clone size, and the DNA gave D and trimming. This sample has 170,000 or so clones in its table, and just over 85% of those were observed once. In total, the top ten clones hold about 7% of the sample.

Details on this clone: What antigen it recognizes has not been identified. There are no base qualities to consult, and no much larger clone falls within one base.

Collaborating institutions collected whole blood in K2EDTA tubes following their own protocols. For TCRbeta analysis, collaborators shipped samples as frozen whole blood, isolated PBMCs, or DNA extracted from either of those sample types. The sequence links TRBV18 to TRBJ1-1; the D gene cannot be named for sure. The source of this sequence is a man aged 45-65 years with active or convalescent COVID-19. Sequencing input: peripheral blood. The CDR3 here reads CASSPVSGENTEAFF. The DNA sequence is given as TGTGCCAGCTCACCAGTTTCCGGGGAGAACACTGAAGCTTTCTTT.